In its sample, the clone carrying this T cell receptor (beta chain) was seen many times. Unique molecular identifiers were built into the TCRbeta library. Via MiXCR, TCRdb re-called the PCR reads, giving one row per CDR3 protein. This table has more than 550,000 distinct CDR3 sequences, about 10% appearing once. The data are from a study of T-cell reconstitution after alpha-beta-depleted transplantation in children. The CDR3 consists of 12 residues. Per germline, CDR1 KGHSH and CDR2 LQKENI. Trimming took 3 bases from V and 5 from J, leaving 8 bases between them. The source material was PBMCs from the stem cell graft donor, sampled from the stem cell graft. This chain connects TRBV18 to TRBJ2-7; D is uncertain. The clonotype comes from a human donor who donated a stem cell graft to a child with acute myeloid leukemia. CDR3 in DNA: TGTGCCAGCTCACCTGGTCAGGACGAGCAGTACTTC. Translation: CASSPGQDEQYF.